The 14 T cell receptor beta chains in this list originate from one sample, sequenced in a study of T cell repertoires in cytomegalovirus infection. MiXCR was run by TCRdb on the reads, yielding one entry per CDR3 protein. In the table there are 170,000 or so distinct CDR3 sequences, roughly 14% of which are singletons. The sequenced sample consisted of PBMCs. The origin of the receptors is a human donor in good health (CMV status not recorded). Some clones in this sample may be carry-over from other donors' samples.

This clonotype came up many times. The chain combines TRBV12-3 or TRBV12-4 with TRBJ2-4; D gene unclear. V lost 7 bases to trimming and J lost 0 bases, with 16 bases between them. CDR3 length: 16 amino acids. The CDR3 loop is CASTNPGQIAKNIQYF. The CDR3 DNA follows: TGTGCCAGCACCAATCCGGGTCAAATAGCCAAAAACATTCAGTACTTC.

V and J are TRBV4-1 and TRBJ1-1; TRBD1 matches 8 bases. Trimming removed 3 bases from V and 0 bases from J; junction bases left unmatched: 0. The CDR3 is 14 residues long. Germline CDR1 is MGHRA and CDR2 is YSYEKL. DNA for the CDR3: TGCGCCAGCAGCCAGACAGGGGTGAACACTGAAGCTTTCTTT. Protein: CASSQTGVNTEAFF.

The genes are TRBV7-9 and TRBJ2-7; 7 bases are a match to TRBD2. Trimming took 6 bases from V and 0 from J; bases not matched to a gene: 11. The CDR3 extends over 16 amino acids. Germline V gene lookup returns CDR1 SEHNR and CDR2 FQNEAQ (reference sequence). Here the CDR3 reads CASSSNLAAPSYEQYF. CDR3 in DNA: TGTGCCAGCAGTTCGAACCTAGCGGCTCCCTCCTACGAGCAGTACTTC.

This clonotype was observed many times. The chain employs TRBV7-9 and TRBJ2-2; 10 bases align to TRBD1. The CDR3 is made up of 17 amino acids. With 4 bases clipped from V and 2 bases from J, the junction kept 7 bases outside the gene matches. Germline V CDR1 and CDR2: SEHNR, FQNEAQ (reference sequence). The CDR3 DNA reads TGTGCCAGCAGCTCCTCCCGGGACAGGGGAAACACCGGGGAGCTGTTTTTT. As protein: CASSSSRDRGNTGELFF.

This sequence joins TRBV6-2 or TRBV6-3 and TRBJ2-3; 9 bases align to TRBD2. J lost 0 bases, V lost 7 bases, and 8 bases had no gene match. The germline gives CDR1 MNHEY, CDR2 SVGEGT. The CDR3 is made up of 16 amino acids. The CDR3 reads CASTEERGASTDTQYF. The CDR3 coding sequence is TGTGCCAGCACGGAAGAGCGGGGGGCCAGCACAGATACGCAGTATTTT.

This clonotype was picked up many times. The rearrangement joins TRBV6-4 to TRBJ2-2, with a possible D match to TRBD2 (5 bases). The CDR3 length is 13 residues. Trimming pared 2 bases from V and 4 bases from J, leaving 5 bases between. Germline values: CDR1 MRHNA, CDR2 SNTAGT. CDR3 DNA: TGTGCCAGCAGTGACGGGAGCACCGGGGAGCTGTTTTTT. This translates into CASSDGSTGELFF.

This clonotype was recorded a few times. The chain is built from TRBV6-1 and TRBJ2-7; weak D call: TRBD1 (7 bases). V dropped 6 bases and J dropped 0 bases, with 12 bases sitting between them. The V gene's germline CDR1 is MNHNS and CDR2 SASEGT. The CDR3 is 14 residues long. The CDR3 protein is CASRAGQYSYEQYF. In nucleotides, the CDR3 is TGTGCCAGCAGGGCGGGACAGTACTCCTACGAGCAGTACTTC.

This clonotype was counted many times. The V call is TRBV10-3, the J call TRBJ1-5; 11 nucleotides agree with TRBD1. This CDR3 spans 19 amino acids. Germline CDR1 ENHRY, CDR2 SYGVKD. Germline trimming cut 2 bases from V and 4 bases from J; bases unmatched to any gene: 13. In DNA form, the CDR3 reads TGTGCCATCAGTGAGACCGGGACAGGGGGGGACTCAATTAATCAGCCCCAGCATTTT. The encoded protein is CAISETGTGGDSINQPQHF.

V and J are TRBV24-1 and TRBJ1-5; 11 bases are shared with TRBD1. The CDR3 is 14 residues long. CDR1 is KGHDR and CDR2 is SFDVKD in the germline V gene. Trimming cost V 7 bases and J 6 bases; bases outside gene matches: 4. CDR3 amino acids: CATSPGQGVQPQHF. Here the CDR3 DNA reads TGTGCCACCAGCCCGGGACAGGGGGTTCAGCCCCAGCATTTT.

This clonotype showed up many times. The gene calls are TRBV28 and TRBJ2-1; 8 bases align to TRBD2. V trimming: 3 bases; J trimming: 8 bases; junction bases outside the gene matches: 9. CDR3 size: 15 residues. Germline CDR1 reads MDHEN; CDR2 reads SYDVKM. The DNA of the CDR3 is TGTGCCAGCAGTTTTCGACGGGAGGGCCAAGATGAGCAGTTCTTC. Its protein is CASSFRREGQDEQFF.

The chain is built from TRBV29-1 and TRBJ1-1; D is unresolved. V was clipped by 5 bases and J by 0 bases, with 7 bases between them. This CDR3 has 12 residues. Germline V CDR1 and CDR2: SQVTM, ANQGSEA. CDR3 amino acids: CSVRKLNTEAFF. In DNA, the CDR3 is TGCAGCGTTCGTAAATTGAACACTGAAGCTTTCTTT.

The J gene is TRBJ2-7, the V gene TRBV7-9; D gene unclear. The CDR3 totals 11 residues. Trimming removed 4 bases at V and 6 bases at J, with 7 bases between. Per germline, CDR1 SEHNR and CDR2 FQNEAQ (reference sequence). The CDR3 region has the DNA TGTGCCAGCAGCTCTAATTTCGAGCAGTACTTC. Encoded protein: CASSSNFEQYF.

In its sample, this clonotype was seen many times. The gene calls are TRBV7-6 and TRBJ1-1, with 7 nucleotides matching TRBD1. The CDR3 is 15 residues long. The junction had 6 bases not matched to a gene; V was cut back by 5 bases and J by 0 bases. The germline CDR1 and CDR2 sequences are SGHVS and FNYEAQ. This chain's CDR3 is CASSVQTGMNTEAFF. For the CDR3, the DNA is TGTGCCAGCAGCGTCCAGACAGGGATGAACACTGAAGCTTTCTTT.

V and J are TRBV9 and TRBJ1-6; possibly TRBD1 for D (5 bases). Germline V lookup: CDR1 SGDLS, CDR2 YYNGEE. This CDR3 has 13 amino acids. Trimming took off 0 bases at V and 8 bases at J, with 6 bases between the two ends. CDR3 in DNA: TGTGCCAGCAGCGTAGGAGGGGATTCACCCCTCCACTTT. Its protein is CASSVGGDSPLHF.